These 16 T cell receptor beta chains share one sample of origin, sequenced in a study of CD8 T cells in ankylosing spondylitis. General study findings and limits: A TCR beta motif made of 7 to 9 highly homologous variants seemed typical of ankylosing spondylitis blood.

Their cognate antigens are unknown. TCRdb fed the 5' RACE reads into MiXCR, producing one record per CDR3 protein. The table lists under 950,000 distinct CDR3 sequences, roughly 19% of them singletons, with around a fifth in the top ten. Sequencing input: blood, either unsorted or a sorted T cell fraction (not recorded which). These receptors all come from a male donor with ankylosing spondylitis.

The chain couples TRBV4-1 to TRBJ1-2; 9 bases align to TRBD1. The germline gives CDR1 MGHRA, CDR2 YSYEKL. Germline trimming cut 0 bases from V and 6 bases from J; bases unmatched to any gene: 5. This CDR3 is 15 amino acids long. The CDR3 DNA follows: TGCGCCAGCAGCCAAGATGGGACAGGGTTCGATGGCTACACCTTC. This gives the protein CASSQDGTGFDGYTF.

This clonotype showed up just a few times. The chain recombines TRBV3-1 with TRBJ2-7; D gene uncertain. The CDR3 consists of 11 residues. The germline V gene has CDR1 LGHDT and CDR2 YNNKEL (reference sequence). V lost 2 bases to trimming and J lost 5 bases, with 4 bases between them. CDR3 DNA: TGTGCCAGCAGCCAAAGTGACGAGCAGTACTTC. This gives the protein CASSQSDEQYF.

The chain combines TRBV6-1 with TRBJ1-1; TRBD1 matches 7 bases. The CDR3 has 14 amino acids. The germline gives CDR1 MNHNS, CDR2 SASEGT. Trimming cost V 10 bases and J 0 bases; bases outside gene matches: 8. CDR3 residues: CATMTGPMNTEAFF. CDR3 in DNA: TGTGCCACCATGACAGGGCCTATGAACACTGAAGCTTTCTTT.

V and J are TRBV4-1 and TRBJ2-1; tentatively, D is TRBD2 (6 bases). With 0 bases removed from V and 4 bases from J, the gap between germline ends came to 10 bases. The CDR3 covers 15 residues. Germline lookup yields CDR1 MGHRA and CDR2 YSYEKL. CDR3 nucleotide sequence: TGCGCCAGCAGCCAAGAGGCGGGGCTTTACAATGAGCAGTTCTTC. Translated: CASSQEAGLYNEQFF.

This clonotype has just a few counts. V usage is TRBV28 and J usage is TRBJ2-7; 8 bases map to TRBD2. Unmatched junction bases numbered 6, after V lost 2 bases and J lost 3 bases. Germline values: CDR1 MDHEN, CDR2 SYDVKM. This CDR3 is 15 amino acids long. The CDR3 loop reads CASSLRAGAFYEQYF. CDR3 in DNA: TGTGCCAGCAGTTTAAGAGCGGGGGCCTTCTACGAGCAGTACTTC. Based on the CDR3 plus reference TRBV28 and TRBJ2-7, the full variable domain is DVKVTQSSRYLVKRTGEKVFLECVQDMDHENMFWYRQDPGLGLRLIYFSYDVKMKEKGDIPEGYSVSREKKERFSLILESASTNQTSMYLCASSLRAGAFYEQYFGPGTRLTVT.

This clonotype was picked up many times. V gene TRBV6-1 combines with J gene TRBJ2-2; 11 bases are shared with TRBD2. This CDR3 region has 14 residues. Trimming took 5 bases from V and 5 from J; bases not matched to a gene: 1. CDR1 and CDR2 (germline): MNHNS, SASEGT. This CDR3 is CASSRLAGTGELFF. CDR3 in DNA: TGTGCCAGCAGTCGACTAGCGGGGACCGGGGAGCTGTTTTTT.

This clonotype came up a few times. The chain recombines TRBV29-1 with TRBJ1-2; TRBD1 matches at 8 bases. The V gene's germline CDR1 is SQVTM and CDR2 ANQGSEA. V lost 8 bases and J lost 3; bases outside the gene matches: 8. The CDR3 covers 13 residues. The CDR3: CSTGQGSDYGYTF. The CDR3 nucleotides read TGCAGCACCGGACAGGGCTCTGACTATGGCTACACCTTC.

This clonotype was seen a handful of times. This sequence joins TRBV5-1 and TRBJ1-1; 10 nucleotides agree with TRBD1. Per germline, CDR1 SGHRS and CDR2 YFSETQ. This CDR3 has 18 residues. V lost 3 bases to trimming and J lost 1 base; unmatched junction nucleotides: 12. The CDR3 loop is CASSSTGGPANPNTEAFF. The CDR3 nucleotides read TGCGCCAGCAGCTCGACAGGGGGCCCCGCGAATCCGAACACTGAAGCTTTCTTT.

This clonotype was counted ten times or more. The chain combines TRBV20-1 with TRBJ1-2; tentatively, D is TRBD1 (6 bases). Germline V gene sequence: CDR1 DFQATT, CDR2 SNEGSKA (reference sequence). V lost 5 bases and J lost 0, with 16 bases in between. CDR3 size: 15 residues. CDR3 loop: CSAGAEGVANYGYTF. Written as DNA, the CDR3 is TGCAGTGCTGGCGCCGAGGGGGTAGCTAACTATGGCTACACCTTC.

The chain recombines TRBV5-5 with TRBJ2-1, with TRBD2 matching 13 bases. Trimming at V came to 4 bases and at J to 4 bases, leaving 5 bases not matched to a gene. The CDR3 loop spans 16 amino acids. CDR1 SGHKS and CDR2 YYEKEE come from the germline V gene (reference sequence). The CDR3 region is CASSPGLAGIYNEQFF. The CDR3 DNA reads as TGTGCCAGCAGCCCGGGACTAGCGGGAATTTACAATGAGCAGTTCTTC.

This clonotype has a handful of counts. The chain recombines TRBV29-1 with TRBJ2-1, with D perhaps TRBD1 or TRBD2 (5 bases each). The CDR3 is 14 residues long. Trimming shortened V by 3 bases and J by 5 bases, and 14 bases separated the two germline ends. Germline assignment: CDR1 SQVTM and CDR2 ANQGSEA. The CDR3 sequence is CSVEPGTGHNEQFF. CDR3 sequence (DNA): TGCAGCGTTGAGCCGGGAACGGGGCACAATGAGCAGTTCTTC.

The chain uses TRBV7-9 and TRBJ2-7; D might be TRBD1 (6 bases). V was pared by 6 bases and J by 6 bases, with 15 bases between. The CDR3 extends over 13 amino acids. Per the germline V gene, CDR1 is SEHNR and CDR2 is FQNEAQ (reference sequence). The CDR3 DNA is TGTGCCAGCAGACCCACAGGGCAGAGCGAGCAGTACTTC. Translated, it gives CASRPTGQSEQYF.

This clonotype was seen only a few times. The genes are TRBV5-1 and TRBJ1-1; D is uncertain. CDR3 length: 15 residues. Trimming shortened V by 5 bases and J by 5 bases, and 19 bases separated the two germline ends. Germline V gene lookup returns CDR1 SGHRS and CDR2 YFSETQ. The CDR3 DNA follows: TGCGCCAGCAGACAAAAGCCAGACCCCGGGACTGAAGCTTTCTTT. Protein sequence: CASRQKPDPGTEAFF.

This clonotype was seen a few times. The chain joins TRBV4-3 to TRBJ1-2, with D uncertain. V was trimmed by 0 bases and J by 5 bases, leaving 13 bases between them. The CDR3 has 15 amino acids. The germline V gene has CDR1 LGHNA and CDR2 YSLEER. Here the CDR3 reads CASSQDRASEYGYTF. The CDR3 DNA reads TGCGCCAGCAGCCAAGATCGGGCCAGCGAGTATGGCTACACCTTC.

The V call is TRBV6-1, the J call TRBJ2-3, with a possible D match to TRBD2 (6 bases). CDR3 length: 17 residues. CDR1 MNHNS and CDR2 SASEGT come from the germline V gene. V was trimmed by 6 bases and J by 0 bases, leaving 19 bases between them. CDR3 sequence reads: CASSSDGGDSSTDTQYF. CDR3 bases: TGTGCCAGCAGCTCGGACGGGGGTGACTCGAGCACAGATACGCAGTATTTT.

This clonotype was observed a handful of times. The chain has TRBV11-2 and TRBJ2-3; D possibly corresponds to TRBD2 (6 bases). The CDR3 runs 17 residues. Trimming pared 1 base from V and 7 bases from J, leaving 21 bases between. The germline gives CDR1 SGHAT, CDR2 FQNNGV. CDR3 coding DNA: TGTGCCAGCAGCTTAGGGCATCGACTAGATGAAGGTTATACGCAGTATTTT. Amino acid sequence: CASSLGHRLDEGYTQYF.